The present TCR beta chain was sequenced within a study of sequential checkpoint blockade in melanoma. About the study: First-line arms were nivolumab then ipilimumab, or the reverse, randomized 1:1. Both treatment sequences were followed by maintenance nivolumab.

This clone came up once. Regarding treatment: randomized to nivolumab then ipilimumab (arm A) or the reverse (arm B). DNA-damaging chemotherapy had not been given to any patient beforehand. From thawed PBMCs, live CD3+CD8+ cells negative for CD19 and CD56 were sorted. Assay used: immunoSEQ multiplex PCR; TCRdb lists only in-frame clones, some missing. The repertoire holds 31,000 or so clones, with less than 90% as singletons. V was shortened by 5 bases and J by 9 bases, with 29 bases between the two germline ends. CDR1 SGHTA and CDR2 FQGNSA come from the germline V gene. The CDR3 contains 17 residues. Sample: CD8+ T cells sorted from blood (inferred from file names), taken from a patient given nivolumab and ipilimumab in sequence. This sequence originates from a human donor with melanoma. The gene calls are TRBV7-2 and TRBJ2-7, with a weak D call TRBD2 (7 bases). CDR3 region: CASSPWGGRGSSNPQYF. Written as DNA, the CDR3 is TGTGCCAGCAGCCCTTGGGGGGGGCGCGGGTCGTCGAACCCGCAGTACTTC.